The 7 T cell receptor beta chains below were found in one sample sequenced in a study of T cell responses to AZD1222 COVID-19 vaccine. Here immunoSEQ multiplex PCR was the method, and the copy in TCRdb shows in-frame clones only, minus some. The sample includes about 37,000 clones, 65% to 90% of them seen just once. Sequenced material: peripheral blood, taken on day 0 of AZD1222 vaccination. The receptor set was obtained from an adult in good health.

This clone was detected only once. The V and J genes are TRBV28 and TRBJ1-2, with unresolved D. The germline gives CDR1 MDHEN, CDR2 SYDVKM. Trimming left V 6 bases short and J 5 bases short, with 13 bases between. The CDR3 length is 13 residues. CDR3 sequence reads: CASRVRVGYGYTF. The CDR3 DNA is TGTGCCAGCAGAGTAAGGGTGGGATATGGCTACACCTTC.

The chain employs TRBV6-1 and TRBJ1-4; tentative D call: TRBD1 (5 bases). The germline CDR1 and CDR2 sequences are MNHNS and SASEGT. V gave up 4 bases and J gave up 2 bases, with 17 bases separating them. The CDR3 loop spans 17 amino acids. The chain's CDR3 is CASSASVGGKTNEKLFF. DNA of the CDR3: TGTGCCAGCAGTGCATCCGTCGGGGGGAAGACTAATGAAAAACTGTTTTTT.

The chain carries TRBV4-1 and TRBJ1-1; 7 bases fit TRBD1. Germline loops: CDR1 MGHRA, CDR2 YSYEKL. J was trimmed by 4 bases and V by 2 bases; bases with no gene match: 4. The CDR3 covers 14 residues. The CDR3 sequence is CASSQRAGGTEAFF. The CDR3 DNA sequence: TGCGCCAGCAGCCAAAGGGCAGGGGGCACTGAAGCTTTCTTT.

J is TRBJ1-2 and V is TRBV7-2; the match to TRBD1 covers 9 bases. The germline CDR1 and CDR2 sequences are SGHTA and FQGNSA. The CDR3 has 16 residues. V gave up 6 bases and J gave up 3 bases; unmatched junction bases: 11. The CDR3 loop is CASSYRTGARDYGYTF. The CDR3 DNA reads TGTGCCAGCAGTTACCGGACAGGGGCGAGAGACTATGGCTACACCTTC.

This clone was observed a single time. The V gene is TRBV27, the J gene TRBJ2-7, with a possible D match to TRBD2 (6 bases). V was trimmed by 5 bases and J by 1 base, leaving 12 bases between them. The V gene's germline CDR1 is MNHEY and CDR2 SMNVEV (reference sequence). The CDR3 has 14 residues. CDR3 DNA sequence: TGTGCCAGCAGTGAGCGGGTCCGTTCCTACGAGCAGTACTTC. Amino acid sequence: CASSERVRSYEQYF.

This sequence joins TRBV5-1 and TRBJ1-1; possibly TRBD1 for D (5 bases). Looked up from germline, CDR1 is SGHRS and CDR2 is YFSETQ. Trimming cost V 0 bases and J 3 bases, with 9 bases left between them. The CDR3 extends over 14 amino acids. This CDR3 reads CASSLAKGHTEAFF. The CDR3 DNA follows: TGCGCCAGCAGCTTGGCCAAGGGACACACTGAAGCTTTCTTT.

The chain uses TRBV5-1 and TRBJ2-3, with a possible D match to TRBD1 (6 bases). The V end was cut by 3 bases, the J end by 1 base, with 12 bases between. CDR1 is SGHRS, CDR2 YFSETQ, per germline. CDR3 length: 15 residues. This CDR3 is CASSSQGGGTDTQYF. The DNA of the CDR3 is TGCGCCAGCAGCTCACAGGGTGGGGGCACAGATACGCAGTATTTT.